The rows below give T cell receptor beta chains drawn from one sample of a study of blood T cell repertoires in COVID-19. The data were produced by immunoSEQ multiplex PCR, yet TCRdb's version contains in-frame clones alone and is incomplete. This table has some 290,000 clones, more than 85% appearing once. The sample was PBMCs or T cells enriched from blood (not recorded which). Source of these receptors: a woman aged 25 to 45 who had been exposed to COVID-19. CDR3s include the opening cysteine and the closing phenylalanine or tryptophan. D genes are given only for firm matches. Clone size is shown for a subset of rows, as once, few, many or a class of expanded clone.

j_call | v_call | clone_size | d_call | cdr3_aa | cdr3_nt
TRBJ2-2 | TRBV29-1 | NA | NA | CSVGRDIPTGELFF | TGCAGCGTTGGCCGGGATATTCCGACCGGGGAGTTGTTTTTT
TRBJ1-1 | TRBV6-5 | NA | TRBD1 | CASSYGDRLNTEAFF | TGTGCCAGCAGTTACGGGGACAGATTGAACACTGAAGCTTTCTTT
TRBJ2-3 | TRBV29-1 | NA | TRBD2 | CSVDPGGGSTDTQYF | TGCAGCGTTGACCCGGGCGGGGGAAGCACAGATACGCAGTATTTT
TRBJ1-1 | TRBV29-1 | NA | NA | CSVRPPNSEAFF | TGCAGCGTGAGGCCACCTAATTCTGAAGCTTTCTTT
TRBJ2-7 | TRBV7-8 | NA | NA | CASSNDMSYEQYF | TGTGCCAGCAGCAACGACATGTCCTACGAGCAGTACTTC
TRBJ1-5 | TRBV5-1 | NA | NA | CASSLLPGQPQHF | TGCGCCAGCAGCTTGCTTCCGGGACAGCCCCAGCATTTT
TRBJ2-6 | TRBV18 | NA | NA | CASSDSLGANVLTF | TGTGCCAGCTCGGACAGTCTAGGGGCCAACGTCCTGACTTTC
TRBJ1-5 | TRBV27 | NA | NA | CASRGTQYNQPQHF | TGTGCCAGCCGCGGTACACAATACAATCAGCCCCAGCATTTT
TRBJ1-2 | TRBV11-2 | NA | NA | CASSSILGPAKDGYTF | TGTGCCAGCAGCTCTATTTTGGGGCCGGCGAAGGATGGCTACACCTTC
TRBJ2-3 | TRBV3-1/TRBV3-2 | NA | TRBD2 | CASSQRGLAGGDTQYF | TGTGCCAGCAGCCAACGAGGACTAGCGGGGGGGGATACGCAGTATTTT
TRBJ2-1 | TRBV7-9 | NA | NA | CASGDSRRLSSYNEQFF | TGTGCCAGCGGAGACTCACGGCGCTTGAGCTCCTACAATGAGCAGTTCTTC
TRBJ1-5 | TRBV19 | NA | NA | CASSYLAGEQPQHF | TGTGCCAGTAGTTATTTAGCAGGGGAACAGCCCCAGCATTTT
TRBJ2-1 | TRBV4-1 | NA | NA | CASSQGNRVSTDNEQFF | TGCGCCAGCAGCCAAGGGAACAGGGTGAGTACGGACAATGAGCAGTTCTTC
TRBJ1-4 | TRBV20-1 | NA | TRBD1 | CSASGRDRDEKLFF | TGCAGTGCTAGTGGCCGGGACAGGGATGAAAAACTGTTTTTT
TRBJ2-7 | TRBV28 | NA | TRBD1 | CASKLTGGPYEQYF | TGTGCCAGCAAGTTGACAGGGGGCCCCTACGAGCAGTACTTC
TRBJ2-2 | TRBV7-9 | NA | NA | CASSSANTGELFF | TGTGCCAGCAGCTCCGCGAACACCGGGGAGCTGTTTTTT
TRBJ2-2 | TRBV20-1 | NA | NA | CSAQGPGELFF | TGCAGTGCCCAGGGTCCGGGGGAGCTGTTTTTT
TRBJ1-5 | TRBV6-5 | NA | NA | CASSYIGGQPQHF | TGTGCCAGCAGTTACATCGGAGGTCAGCCCCAGCATTTT
TRBJ1-1 | TRBV18 | once | TRBD1 | CASSPPNRGTEAFF | TGTGCCAGCTCACCACCGAACAGGGGCACTGAAGCTTTCTTT
TRBJ2-7 | TRBV20-1 | once | NA | CSASAAYEQYF | TGCAGTGCTAGCGCAGCCTACGAGCAGTACTTC
TRBJ1-1 | TRBV11-1 | NA | TRBD1 | CASSPDRRNTEAFF | TGTGCCAGCAGCCCGGACAGGCGGAACACTGAAGCTTTCTTT
TRBJ1-2 | TRBV5-1 | NA | NA | CASSLAGASYGYTF | TGCGCCAGCAGCTTGGCAGGGGCCTCCTATGGCTACACCTTC
TRBJ1-5 | TRBV19 | NA | TRBD1 | CASSMVRAAGGQPQHF | TGTGCCAGTAGTATGGTGAGGGCGGCAGGGGGTCAGCCCCAGCATTTT
TRBJ2-1 | TRBV7-3 | few | TRBD2 | CASSSSGGRYNEQFF | TGTGCCAGCAGCTCTAGCGGGGGCCGCTACAATGAGCAGTTCTTC
TRBJ1-1 | TRBV27 | NA | NA | CASSFLGHETEAFF | TGTGCCAGCAGTTTTTTGGGACACGAGACTGAAGCTTTCTTT
TRBJ2-1 | TRBV2 | NA | NA | CASSAGLSRAEQFF | TGTGCCAGCAGTGCAGGGTTGTCGCGAGCAGAGCAGTTCTTC
TRBJ1-5 | TRBV30 | NA | TRBD1 | CAWSRTGGFWSNQPQHF | TGTGCCTGGAGTCGGACAGGGGGCTTTTGGAGCAATCAGCCCCAGCATTTT
TRBJ2-6 | TRBV4-1 | NA | TRBD1 | CASSQDPGGSSGANVLTF | TGCGCCAGCAGCCAAGATCCAGGGGGTAGCTCTGGGGCCAACGTCCTGACTTTC
TRBJ1-6 | TRBV11-2 | NA | NA | CASSPGPSDSPLHF | TGTGCCAGCAGCCCGGGTCCTTCCGATTCACCCCTCCACTTT
TRBJ1-2 | TRBV5-1 | NA | NA | CASSLQGMGYGYTF | TGCGCCAGCAGCCTACAGGGAATGGGCTATGGCTACACCTTC
TRBJ1-2 | TRBV27 | NA | TRBD1 | CASRTSDRVPYGYTF | TGTGCCAGCCGGACCTCGGACAGGGTCCCATATGGCTACACCTTC
TRBJ1-6 | TRBV19 | NA | TRBD1 | CASSADRWLLHF | TGTGCCAGTAGTGCGGACAGGTGGCTACTCCACTTT
TRBJ2-4 | TRBV6-2/TRBV6-3 | once | NA | CASSAGRKNIQYF | TGTGCCAGCAGCGCTGGGAGAAAAAACATTCAGTACTTC
TRBJ2-5 | TRBV5-1 | NA | TRBD2 | CASSLFASGASQETQYF | TGCGCCAGCAGCTTGTTTGCTAGCGGGGCCTCACAAGAGACCCAGTACTTC
TRBJ2-5 | TRBV11-1 | NA | TRBD1 | CASSLGQGRETQYF | TGTGCCAGCAGCCTGGGACAGGGTCGGGAGACCCAGTACTTC
TRBJ1-2 | TRBV11-3 | NA | NA | CASSLVRAGDNYGYTF | TGTGCCAGCAGCTTAGTGAGGGCCGGCGATAACTATGGCTACACCTTC
TRBJ2-7 | TRBV6-1 | NA | TRBD2 | CASSALGTSGATGNEQYF | TGTGCCAGCAGTGCCCTCGGGACTAGCGGGGCAACCGGGAACGAGCAGTACTTC
TRBJ2-5 | TRBV5-4 | NA | TRBD1 | CASSLIDRGTETQYF | TGTGCCAGCAGCTTGATAGACAGGGGTACGGAGACCCAGTACTTC
TRBJ2-7 | TRBV27 | NA | TRBD1 | CASSLRQGSSSYEQYF | TGTGCCAGCAGTTTACGACAGGGCTCTAGCTCCTACGAGCAGTACTTC
TRBJ2-7 | TRBV10-3 | once | TRBD1 | CAISESWDRGSYEQYF | TGTGCCATCAGTGAGTCATGGGACAGGGGCTCCTACGAGCAGTACTTC
TRBJ2-1 | TRBV6-5 | NA | TRBD2 | CASFGGWTYNEQFF | TGTGCCAGTTTCGGGGGGTGGACCTACAATGAGCAGTTCTTC
TRBJ1-6 | TRBV7-8 | NA | NA | CASSPWGGELVSPLHF | TGTGCCAGCAGCCCGTGGGGGGGCGAGTTAGTTTCACCCCTCCACTTT
TRBJ2-3 | TRBV9 | NA | NA | CASSDVDFPNTQYF | TGTGCCAGCAGCGATGTCGACTTTCCCAATACGCAGTATTTT
TRBJ2-3 | TRBV4-2 | once | TRBD2 | CASSQGGTSGGTDTQYF | TGTGCCAGCAGCCAAGGAGGGACTAGCGGGGGCACAGATACGCAGTATTTT
TRBJ2-6 | TRBV5-6 | NA | TRBD1 | CASSLAGGQGSGANVLTF | TGTGCCAGCAGCTTGGCGGGGGGACAGGGATCTGGGGCCAACGTCCTGACTTTC
TRBJ2-5 | TRBV5-1 | NA | TRBD2 | CASSLDPSGGQETQYF | TGCGCCAGCAGCTTGGACCCTAGCGGGGGCCAAGAGACCCAGTACTTC
TRBJ1-3 | TRBV29-1 | NA | TRBD1 | CSVEDLRVRGPGNTIYF | TGCAGCGTTGAAGATCTTAGGGTCAGGGGGCCTGGAAACACCATATATTTT
TRBJ2-3 | TRBV21-1 | NA | NA | CASTHQETSTDTQYF | TGTGCCAGCACCCACCAAGAGACAAGCACAGATACGCAGTATTTT
TRBJ1-1 | TRBV6-6 | NA | TRBD1 | CASSLESSADRGIEAFF | TGTGCCAGCAGTCTCGAATCATCCGCCGACAGGGGAATAGAAGCTTTCTTT
TRBJ1-2 | TRBV19 | NA | NA | CASSPSWRSNYGYTF | TGTGCCAGTAGCCCTTCTTGGAGGTCCAACTATGGCTACACCTTC
TRBJ1-2 | TRBV9 | NA | NA | CASTASTEFYGYTF | TGTGCCAGCACGGCGTCCACAGAATTCTATGGCTACACCTTC
TRBJ1-2 | TRBV9 | NA | TRBD1 | CASSVEGQGGYGYTF | TGTGCCAGCAGCGTAGAGGGACAGGGGGGCTATGGCTACACCTTC
TRBJ1-1 | TRBV5-8 | few | TRBD1 | CASSLNRGTMNTEAFF | TGTGCCAGCAGCTTGAACAGGGGGACCATGAACACTGAAGCTTTCTTT
TRBJ1-3 | TRBV19 | NA | NA | CASSIQGSSGNTIYF | TGTGCCAGTAGTATACAGGGGAGCTCTGGAAACACCATATATTTT
TRBJ2-5 | TRBV12-1 | NA | NA | CASRPTYSGGAWWISETQYF | TGTGCCAGCAGACCTACCTATAGCGGGGGGGCCTGGTGGATATCGGAGACCCAGTACTTC